This passage covers 7 T cell receptor beta chains from one sample sequenced in a study of blood T cell repertoires in COVID-19. TCRdb's table, derived via immunoSEQ multiplex PCR, lists solely in-frame clones and lacks some. The sample contains 320,000 or so clones, 75% to 90% of which appear only once. Source material: PBMCs or T cells enriched from blood (not recorded which). These receptors were obtained from a woman aged 25 to 45 who had been exposed to COVID-19.

The chain is built from TRBV18 and TRBJ2-2, with TRBD2 identical over 10 bases. Looked up from germline, CDR1 is KGHSH and CDR2 is LQKENI. V trimming: 2 bases; J trimming: 0 bases; junction bases outside the gene matches: 6. The CDR3 consists of 18 residues. CDR3 amino acids: CASSPYSSGGANTGELFF. DNA for the CDR3: TGTGCCAGCTCACCATATTCTAGCGGGGGCGCGAACACCGGGGAGCTGTTTTTT.

The chain recombines TRBV27 with TRBJ2-3; TRBD2 agrees at 7 bases. This CDR3 has 14 residues. After removal of 4 bases from V and 2 bases from J, the junction contained 3 bases not matched to a gene. From germline, CDR1 is MNHEY and CDR2 SMNVEV (reference sequence). The CDR3 spells CASSWTRTTDTQYF. In DNA form, the CDR3 reads TGTGCCAGCAGTTGGACTAGAACCACAGATACGCAGTATTTT.

The CDR3 DNA sequence: TGTGCCAGCAGCCGACCCCCTACAGGGGAAGGGACTGAAGCTTTCTTT. Its translation is CASSRPPTGEGTEAFF. This chain joins TRBV7-3 and TRBJ1-1; 7 bases match TRBD1. Germline CDR1 reads SGHTA; CDR2 reads FQGTGA. The CDR3 runs to 16 residues. The J segment lost 5 bases and the V segment lost 5 bases, leaving 14 bases of the junction unmatched.

The V call is TRBV19, the J call TRBJ1-1, with D unresolved. The germline CDR1 and CDR2 sequences are LNHDA and SQIVND (reference sequence). V lost 4 bases, J lost 4 bases, and 13 bases lay in between. The CDR3 spans 14 residues. CDR3 sequence reads: CASSTPHPRTEAFF. The DNA for the CDR3 is TGTGCCAGTAGTACCCCCCATCCGCGCACTGAAGCTTTCTTT. Full variable domain (remainder filled in from reference TRBV19 and TRBJ1-1): DGGITQSPKYLFRKEGQNVTLSCEQNLNHDAMYWYRQDPGQGLRLIYYSQIVNDFQKGDIAEGYSVSREKKESFPLTVTSAQKNPTAFYLCASSTPHPRTEAFFGQGTRLTVV.

About this clone: This specimen includes other DNA sequences encoding the same CDR3. The chain carries TRBV19 and TRBJ2-2; D uncertain. In germline, CDR1 is LNHDA, CDR2 SQIVND (reference sequence). This CDR3 has 12 amino acids. The V and J ends lost 3 bases and 5 bases respectively, with 4 bases between them. The CDR3, as DNA: TGTGCCAGTAGTATGAGAACCGGGGAGCTGTTTTTT. Residues: CASSMRTGELFF.

CDR3 sequence (DNA): TGTGCCAGCAGTGAAGAAGGGAGGAGTGGCTACACCTTC. The encoded protein is CASSEEGRSGYTF. The V gene is TRBV6-1, the J gene TRBJ1-2; no firm D call. The CDR3 is 13 residues long. Deletions cut 1 base from V and 7 bases from J, with 10 bases between. Germline CDR1 is MNHNS and CDR2 is SASEGT.

This chain links TRBV6-6 with TRBJ1-5; D uncertain. Germline V gene lookup returns CDR1 MNHNY and CDR2 SVGAGI (reference sequence). V was cut by 6 bases and J by 3 bases, with 9 bases left in between. The CDR3 has 13 amino acids. The DNA for the CDR3 is TGTGCCAGCAGCCGACAACTCAATCAGCCCCAGCATTTT. As protein: CASSRQLNQPQHF.